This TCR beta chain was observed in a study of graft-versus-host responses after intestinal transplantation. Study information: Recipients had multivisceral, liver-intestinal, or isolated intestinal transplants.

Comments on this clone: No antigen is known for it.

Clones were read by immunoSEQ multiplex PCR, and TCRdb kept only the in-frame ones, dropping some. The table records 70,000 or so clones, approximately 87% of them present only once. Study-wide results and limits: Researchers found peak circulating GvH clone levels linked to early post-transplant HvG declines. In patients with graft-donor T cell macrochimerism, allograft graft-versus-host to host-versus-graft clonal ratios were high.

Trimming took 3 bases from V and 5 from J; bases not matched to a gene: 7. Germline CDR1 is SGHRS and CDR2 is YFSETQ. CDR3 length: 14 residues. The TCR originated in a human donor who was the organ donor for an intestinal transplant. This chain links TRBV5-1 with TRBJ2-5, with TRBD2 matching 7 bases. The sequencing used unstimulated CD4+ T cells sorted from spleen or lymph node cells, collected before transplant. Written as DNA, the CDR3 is TGCGCCAGCAGCTCTACTAGCGATGGGGAGACCCAGTACTTC. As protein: CASSSTSDGETQYF.